The sequence of this T cell receptor beta chain was determined in a study of regulatory T cells in long-lasting Graves disease. The sample's time point: persistent/refractory GD, antithyroid drugs over 5 years with positive TRAb. PBMCs were the source of the RNA used for TCR sequencing. This clonotype was observed a handful of times. Trimming removed 4 bases from V and 2 bases from J, with 8 bases in between. CDR1 and CDR2 from the germline V gene are GTSNPN and SVGIG (reference sequence). This CDR3 is 12 amino acids long. Both iRepertoire HTBI primers and Arm-PCR of CDR3 regions were used to build the TCR beta libraries. TCRdb re-called the multiplex PCR reads with MiXCR, one entry per CDR3 protein. The sample lists some 280,000 distinct CDR3 sequences, 20% to 25% occurring once.

The gene calls are TRBV30 and TRBJ2-5; D not certain. The clonotype originates from a female donor with Graves disease. Sequencing used peripheral blood mononuclear cells (PBMCs), obtained when the disease was refractory, from a patient treated with antithyroid drugs. The CDR3 spells CAWNYLQETQYF. The CDR3 nucleotides are TGTGCCTGGAATTACTTGCAAGAGACCCAGTACTTC.